The 7 T cell receptor beta chains in this list originate from one sample, sequenced in a study of shared clonotypes between healthy human individuals. The repertoire was sequenced with immunoSEQ multiplex PCR; TCRdb's copy has only in-frame clones and lacks some. The table has hundreds of thousands of clones, roughly 95% seen once. Terminally differentiated effector memory CD45RA+ cells were excluded by CCR7 positive selection of CD45RO-negative cells. The sequencing sample was made of naive CD8+ T cells sorted from blood. All receptors come from a woman between 25 and 40 years old in good health.

V usage is TRBV6-1 and J usage is TRBJ2-7; 9 bases match TRBD1. V shed 6 bases, J shed 5 bases, and the junction held 11 bases outside the gene matches. The germline V gene has CDR1 MNHNS and CDR2 SASEGT. This CDR3 spans 15 amino acids. The CDR3 loop reads CASRAGTGNVHEQYF. CDR3 sequence (DNA): TGTGCCAGCAGAGCCGGGACAGGGAACGTCCACGAGCAGTACTTC.

The chain is built from TRBV27 and TRBJ2-6; D unclear. V was trimmed by 6 bases and J by 2 bases, leaving 5 bases between them. The germline V gene has CDR1 MNHEY and CDR2 SMNVEV (reference sequence). The CDR3 spans 13 residues. The CDR3 spells CASSPTGANVLTF. Written as DNA, the CDR3 is TGTGCCAGCAGCCCTACTGGGGCCAACGTCCTGACTTTC.

This CDR3 is CASSHPPHEQYF. The CDR3, as DNA: TGTGCCAGCAGCCACCCCCCCCACGAGCAGTACTTC. V and J are TRBV4-2 and TRBJ2-7; D remains unclear. Germline CDR1 is LGHNA and CDR2 is YNFKEQ. The ends were cut back, 3 bases at V and 5 bases at J, with 8 bases in the middle. The length of the CDR3 is 12 residues.

Turning to this clone: At one end, the junction sequence differs from germline, possibly due to a read error. The chain combines TRBV7-9 with TRBJ2-7; 7 bases are shared with TRBD1. CDR3 length: 16 residues. CDR1 and CDR2 from the germline V gene are SEHNR and FQNEAQ (reference sequence). CDR3 DNA sequence: TGTGCCAGCAGCTATACAAAGACGGGACAGTCCTACGAGCAGTGCTTC. Residues: CASSYTKTGQSYEQCF.

The chain employs TRBV27 and TRBJ2-7, with 10 positions matching TRBD2. With V trimmed by 7 bases and J by 1 base, 10 bases remained unmatched. Germline CDR1 is MNHEY and CDR2 is SMNVEV (reference sequence). CDR3 length equals 16 residues. The CDR3 reads CASTPGAGGPSYEQYF. CDR3 coding DNA: TGTGCCAGCACTCCCGGAGCGGGAGGGCCGTCCTACGAGCAGTACTTC.

This chain joins TRBV5-6 and TRBJ2-4; D might be TRBD1 or TRBD2, each matching 6 bases. Trimming took 4 bases from V and 6 from J, leaving 20 bases between them. The CDR3 is made up of 16 amino acids. CDR1 is SGHDT and CDR2 is YYEEEE in the germline V gene. The CDR3 spells CASSRKQLEGGNIQYF. The CDR3 DNA follows: TGTGCCAGCAGCCGTAAACAACTAGAGGGGGGAAACATTCAGTACTTC. The full variable domain, with the rest looked up from reference TRBV5-6 and TRBJ2-4, is DAGVTQSPTHLIKTRGQQVTLRCSPKSGHDTVSWYQQALGQGPQFIFQYYEEEERQRGNFPDRFSGHQFPNYSSELNVNALLLGDSALYLCASSRKQLEGGNIQYFGAGTRLSVL.

V is TRBV16 and J is TRBJ1-2; no definite D call. Germline V gene sequence: CDR1 KGHSY, CDR2 FQNENV. This CDR3 contains 14 residues. Trimming took 1 base from V and 0 from J, leaving 6 bases between them. CDR3 amino acids: CASSQWKANYGYTF. In nucleotides, the CDR3 is TGTGCCAGCAGCCAATGGAAAGCTAACTATGGCTACACCTTC. Looking up the rest from reference TRBV16 and TRBJ1-2 gives the full variable domain: GEEVAQTPKHLVRGEGQKAKLYCAPIKGHSYVFWYQQVLKNEFKFLISFQNENVFDETGMPKERFSAKCLPNSPCSLEIQATKLEDSAVYFCASSQWKANYGYTFGSGTRLTVV.